A single sample gave rise to the 32 T cell receptor beta chains below, sequenced in a study of cytomegalovirus exposure and HLA in healthy donors. PCR amplification relied on 60 Vbeta primers (plus 13 Jbeta primers). The assay was immunoSEQ multiplex PCR, and TCRdb's table has in-frame clones only and misses some. The data contain over 100,000 clones, 76% of them singletons. Sequences were obtained from PBMCs. Receptor source: a woman aged 50 to 65 in good health and CMV-seropositive.

The chain carries TRBV5-4 and TRBJ1-2; TRBD1 might be the D (6 bases). Germline V lookup: CDR1 SGHNT, CDR2 YYREEE (reference sequence). Trimming took 5 bases from V and 2 from J, leaving 13 bases between them. The CDR3 totals 14 residues. The CDR3 is CASSRRGGNYGYTF. The CDR3, as DNA: TGTGCCAGCAGTCGGAGGGGGGGCAACTATGGCTACACCTTC.

The genes are TRBV29-1 and TRBJ2-3; weak D call: TRBD1 (6 bases). The CDR3 spans 13 residues. Deletions cut 6 bases from V and 4 bases from J, with 14 bases between. The V gene's germline CDR1 is SQVTM and CDR2 ANQGSEA. For the CDR3, the DNA is TGCAGCGTGGACAGCCAGCAGTCAGATACGCAGTATTTT. It encodes CSVDSQQSDTQYF.

The chain is built from TRBV29-1 and TRBJ1-1; D uncertain. Germline loops: CDR1 SQVTM, CDR2 ANQGSEA. This CDR3 comprises 13 residues. V shed 7 bases and J shed 0 bases, with 12 bases lying between them. CDR3 sequence: CSADVQMNTEAFF. DNA for the CDR3: TGCAGCGCTGACGTGCAGATGAACACTGAAGCTTTCTTT. The variable domain in full, completed from reference TRBV29-1 and TRBJ1-1, reads SAVISQKPSRDICQRGTSLTIQCQVDSQVTMMFWYRQQPGQSLTLIATANQGSEATYESGFVIDKFPISRPNLTFSTLTVSNMSPEDSSIYLCSADVQMNTEAFFGQGTRLTVV.

This sequence joins TRBV4-2 and TRBJ2-1; weak D call: TRBD1 (6 bases). The germline gives CDR1 LGHNA, CDR2 YNFKEQ. CDR3 length: 17 amino acids. The V gene lost 0 bases and the J gene lost 0 bases, with 12 bases spanning the gap. The CDR3 region is CASSQDPTGISYNEQFF. In DNA, the CDR3 is TGTGCCAGCAGCCAAGACCCTACAGGGATCTCCTACAATGAGCAGTTCTTC.

The chain combines TRBV29-1 with TRBJ2-7, with TRBD2 as a possible D gene (5 bases). V was pared by 4 bases and J by 5 bases, with 21 bases between. This CDR3 comprises 15 residues. Germline V CDR1 and CDR2: SQVTM, ANQGSEA. The CDR3 DNA sequence: TGCAGCGTTGCCACGCCGGGCAGCCCGAGGGACGAGCAGTACTTC. Encoded protein: CSVATPGSPRDEQYF.

A note on this clone: In the same sample, other DNA sequences code for this CDR3. The chain carries TRBV2 and TRBJ2-2; D not certain. The CDR3 is 13 residues long. V shed 6 bases and J shed 1 base, with 6 bases lying between them. CDR1 is SNHLY, CDR2 FYNNEI, per germline. CDR3: CASRAENTGELFF. The CDR3 DNA reads TGTGCCAGCAGGGCAGAGAACACCGGGGAGCTGTTTTTT.

The rearrangement uses TRBV6-5 and TRBJ1-2; the D gene is possibly TRBD1 (5 bases). Trimming took off 5 bases at V and 7 bases at J, with 17 bases between the two ends. The CDR3 is 14 residues long. Germline-derived CDR1 and CDR2 are MNHEY and SVGAGI. The CDR3 sequence: CASSPRDGVGGYTF. As DNA, the CDR3 is TGTGCCAGCAGTCCCAGGGATGGGGTGGGTGGCTACACCTTC.

The gene calls are TRBV7-9 and TRBJ2-2; 7 bases align to TRBD1. The CDR3 consists of 16 residues. Germline CDR1 and CDR2: SEHNR and FQNEAQ (reference sequence). J was trimmed by 5 bases and V by 5 bases; bases with no gene match: 11. CDR3 residues: CASSPGQLTVTGELFF. The CDR3 DNA reads TGTGCCAGCAGCCCGGGACAGCTGACGGTAACCGGGGAGCTGTTTTTT.

In its sample, this clone was seen once. The chain uses TRBV7-2 and TRBJ2-1; 7 nucleotides line up with TRBD2. The V gene end was trimmed by 3 bases and the J gene end by 6 bases; junction bases not matched to a gene: 2. There are 13 residues in the CDR3. Germline CDR1 reads SGHTA; CDR2 reads FQGNSA. The CDR3 protein is CASSFGLVNEQFF. The CDR3 DNA is TGTGCCAGCAGCTTCGGACTAGTCAATGAGCAGTTCTTC.

The chain joins TRBV25-1 to TRBJ2-2; D may be TRBD2 (7 bases). Germline CDR1 is MGHDK and CDR2 is SYGVNS. The CDR3 has 15 amino acids. V was pared by 5 bases and J by 6 bases, with 16 bases between. The CDR3 nucleotides read TGTGCCAGCAGTTTTTCTGGGAGGGGGGCCGGGGAGCTGTTTTTT. As protein: CASSFSGRGAGELFF.

This clone was observed once. The gene calls are TRBV5-1 and TRBJ2-7; 14 positions agree with TRBD2. Trimming took 3 bases from V and 7 from J; bases not matched to a gene: 18. This CDR3 spans 19 amino acids. Germline lookup yields CDR1 SGHRS and CDR2 YFSETQ. The CDR3 region has the DNA TGCGCCAGCAGCTATCGGGGGGGGGCGGGGACTAGCGGGAGAATAGAGCAGTACTTC. Translating gives CASSYRGGAGTSGRIEQYF.

This clone appeared a few times. CDR3 coding DNA: TGTGCCAGCAGCGGGGGGGCGGCGGGGGGAAAGACCCAGTACTTC. It translates to CASSGGAAGGKTQYF. This rearrangement joins TRBV28 to TRBJ2-5, with 8 bases lining up with TRBD2. Unmatched junction bases numbered 12, after V lost 6 bases and J lost 6 bases. Germline V lookup: CDR1 MDHEN, CDR2 SYDVKM. CDR3 length: 15 residues.

The rearrangement links TRBV7-3 to TRBJ2-3, with D maybe TRBD2 (7 bases). The CDR3 spans 15 residues. V lost 11 bases, J lost 1 base, and 19 bases lay in between. The germline V gene has CDR1 SGHTA and CDR2 FQGTGA. The DNA of the CDR3 is TGTGCCTCCTCGAGGGGGGGTGACCGCACAGATACGCAGTATTTT. As protein: CASSRGGDRTDTQYF. Full variable domain (remainder filled in from reference TRBV7-3 and TRBJ2-3): GAGVSQTPSNKVTEKGKYVELRCDPISGHTALYWYRQSLGQGPEFLIYFQGTGAADDSGLPNDRFFAVRPEGSVSTLKIQRTERGDSAVYLCASSRGGDRTDTQYFGPGTRLTVL.

The chain combines TRBV7-8 with TRBJ2-1; tentative D call: TRBD2 (5 bases). The CDR3 totals 14 residues. V lost 2 bases to trimming and J lost 9 bases, with 14 bases between them. CDR1 and CDR2 from the germline V gene are SGHVS and FQNEAQ. CDR3 loop: CASSLSGGSGEQFF. DNA for the CDR3: TGTGCCAGCAGCTTAAGCGGCGGCAGCGGTGAGCAGTTCTTC.

The genes are TRBV7-6 and TRBJ2-1; TRBD2 might be the D (5 bases). Per germline, CDR1 SGHVS and CDR2 FNYEAQ. The ends were cut back, 2 bases at V and 0 bases at J, with 11 bases in the middle. The CDR3 consists of 16 residues. This CDR3 reads CASSLWASGSYNEQFF. The CDR3 bases are TGTGCCAGCAGCTTATGGGCCAGCGGCTCCTACAATGAGCAGTTCTTC.

The chain employs TRBV6-1 and TRBJ1-1, with D possibly TRBD1 on 6 matching bases. With 1 base removed from V and 4 bases from J, the gap between germline ends came to 13 bases. Germline CDR1 reads MNHNS; CDR2 reads SASEGT. This CDR3 has 15 residues. CDR3 sequence: CASSEEGGGITEAFF. DNA for the CDR3: TGTGCCAGCAGTGAAGAGGGCGGGGGCATCACTGAAGCTTTCTTT.

This chain links TRBV9 with TRBJ1-5; perhaps TRBD1 as D (5 bases). The CDR3 loop spans 14 amino acids. Germline V gene data show CDR1 as SGDLS and CDR2 as YYNGEE. Trimming left V 3 bases short and J 7 bases short, with 14 bases between. The CDR3 nucleotides read TGTGCCAGCAGCGCAGGGAATGGTCCCCAGCCCCAGCATTTT. Translating gives CASSAGNGPQPQHF.

This clone is a singleton in its sample. J is TRBJ1-6 and V is TRBV11-2; 11 bases match TRBD1. CDR1 is SGHAT, CDR2 FQNNGV, per germline. V shed 5 bases, J shed 11 bases, and the junction held 5 bases outside the gene matches. CDR3 length: 14 amino acids. As DNA, the CDR3 is TGTGCCAGCAGCCTCGGGACAGGGGGGGCACCCCTCCACTTT. It is translated as CASSLGTGGAPLHF.

The J gene is TRBJ2-7, the V gene TRBV6-1, with 9 bases aligning to TRBD2. V dropped 3 bases and J dropped 4; count of bases not matched to a gene: 7. The germline gives CDR1 MNHNS, CDR2 SASEGT. The CDR3 spans 15 residues. The CDR3 loop is CASSEGGGARYEQYF. The CDR3 nucleotides are TGTGCCAGCAGTGAGGGCGGGGGGGCTCGTTACGAGCAGTACTTC.

The chain's CDR3 is CASSPLRGESDGYTF. In DNA form, the CDR3 reads TGTGCCAGCTCACCCCTGAGAGGAGAGTCGGATGGCTACACCTTC. The rearrangement joins TRBV18 to TRBJ1-2; no reliable D call. The CDR3 runs to 15 residues. V lost 3 bases, J lost 6 bases, and 17 bases lay in between. The germline V gene encodes CDR1 KGHSH and CDR2 LQKENI.

The chain links TRBV5-4 to TRBJ1-3; a weak D match, TRBD1 (6 bases). This CDR3 region has 14 residues. V was clipped by 4 bases and J by 1 base, with 9 bases between them. In germline, CDR1 is SGHNT, CDR2 YYREEE (reference sequence). The CDR3 nucleotides read TGTGCCAGCAGCGTACAGGGTTCTGGAAACACCATATATTTT. Encoded protein: CASSVQGSGNTIYF.

The genes are TRBV18 and TRBJ1-4; 10 bases align to TRBD1. V was clipped by 3 bases and J by 8 bases; unmatched bases: 9. The CDR3 has 16 amino acids. Germline V lookup: CDR1 KGHSH, CDR2 LQKENI. DNA of the CDR3: TGTGCCAGCTCACCTTCGCCCGGACAGGGGGGAGAAAAACTGTTTTTT. Amino acids: CASSPSPGQGGEKLFF.

CDR3 region: CASSLDSGTAYGEPGNTIYF. For the CDR3, the DNA is TGTGCCAGCAGCTTGGATAGTGGGACAGCGTACGGGGAGCCTGGAAACACCATATATTTT. This rearrangement joins TRBV5-4 to TRBJ1-3, with 7 bases fitting TRBD1. Germline values: CDR1 SGHNT, CDR2 YYREEE (reference sequence). The CDR3 totals 20 residues. The J segment lost 2 bases and the V segment lost 0 bases, leaving 17 bases of the junction unmatched.

J is TRBJ2-2 and V is TRBV6-1; 9 nucleotides align to TRBD1. Germline CDR1 MNHNS, CDR2 SASEGT. The CDR3 contains 15 residues. The ends lost 5 bases at V and 4 bases at J; junction bases unmatched: 5. In DNA form, the CDR3 reads TGTGCCAGCAGTCGGACAGGGGCTTCCACCGGGGAGCTGTTTTTT. It yields the protein CASSRTGASTGELFF.

The genes are TRBV11-2 and TRBJ1-1; D remains unclear. In germline, CDR1 is SGHAT, CDR2 FQNNGV. Trimming stripped 1 base from V and 0 bases from J, with 6 bases between. The CDR3 runs 14 residues. CDR3 DNA: TGTGCCAGCAGCTTAGGGAGTGTGAACACTGAAGCTTTCTTT. Protein product: CASSLGSVNTEAFF.

In the case of this clone: A read error may produce the germline difference seen at one junction end. The V and J genes are TRBV7-9 and TRBJ2-5; either TRBD1 or TRBD2 may supply D (5 bases each). The CDR3 is 14 amino acids. From germline, CDR1 is SEHNR and CDR2 FQNEAQ (reference sequence). In DNA form, the CDR3 reads TGTTCCAGCAGCTTAGCGACAGTCCAAGAGACCCAGTACTTC. It specifies CSSSLATVQETQYF.

The CDR3: CASIEQGTNYGYTF. The CDR3 nucleotides are TGTGCCAGCATTGAGCAGGGGACTAACTATGGCTACACCTTC. The rearrangement uses TRBV2 and TRBJ1-2; D perhaps matches TRBD1 (6 bases). Between the trimmed V and J ends, which lost 7 bases and 0 bases, there was a span of 12 bases. Germline V gene sequence: CDR1 SNHLY, CDR2 FYNNEI. The CDR3 has 14 amino acids.

The chain uses TRBV27 and TRBJ2-7; 8 nucleotides align to TRBD2. The CDR3 has 16 residues. The trim removed 3 bases at V and 6 bases at J, leaving 13 bases unmatched. CDR1 is MNHEY, CDR2 SMNVEV, per germline (reference sequence). The CDR3: CASSFRGGRGAGEQYF. CDR3 nucleotide sequence: TGTGCCAGCAGTTTTAGGGGTGGGCGGGGGGCGGGCGAGCAGTACTTC.

This clone came up once. This chain links TRBV15 with TRBJ2-1, with 13 bases that match TRBD2. The CDR3 is 19 amino acids. The germline gives CDR1 LNHNV, CDR2 YYDKDF (reference sequence). V lost 3 bases and J lost 5; bases outside the gene matches: 13. The CDR3 region is CATSRGSPGLAGRNNEQFF. In nucleotides, the CDR3 is TGTGCCACCAGCAGGGGGTCTCCGGGACTAGCGGGGAGAAACAATGAGCAGTTCTTC.

This chain connects TRBV6-6 to TRBJ2-5; 9 bases agree with TRBD2. Germline trimming cut 0 bases from V and 11 bases from J; bases unmatched to any gene: 1. The V gene's germline CDR1 is MNHNY and CDR2 SVGAGI (reference sequence). CDR3 length: 12 amino acids. CDR3: CASSYSLAGQYF. The CDR3 DNA is TGTGCCAGCAGTTACTCGCTAGCGGGGCAGTACTTC.

The J gene is TRBJ2-1, the V gene TRBV7-2, with 9 nucleotides matching TRBD2. V gave up 6 bases and J gave up 5 bases; unmatched junction bases: 11. Germline V CDR1 and CDR2: SGHTA, FQGNSA. The CDR3 is 16 amino acids. The CDR3 coding sequence is TGTGCCAGCAGGCCCTTGAGCGGGAGGAGGCACAATGAGCAGTTCTTC. This codes for CASRPLSGRRHNEQFF.

The J gene is TRBJ2-5, the V gene TRBV6-6, with D possibly TRBD1 on 6 matching bases. The J call may be mistaken, given a closer DNA end match to TRBJ2-7. CDR3 length equals 16 residues. The germline CDR1 and CDR2 sequences are MNHNY and SVGAGI (reference sequence). DNA for the CDR3: TGTGCCAGCAGTTCTCTTACTTGGGGGCCGGGGTACGAGCAGTACTTC. Translated: CASSSLTWGPGYEQYF.